Sequencing of this TCR beta chain was carried out in a study of blood T cell repertoires in COVID-19. In the study overall: Samples of COVID-19 (acute and convalescent) were obtained from the United States, Italy and Spain.

Enrolled during active infection, Seattle patients were then followed longitudinally. The length of the CDR3 is 16 residues. The germline V gene has CDR1 LNHDA and CDR2 SQIVND (reference sequence). V was clipped by 7 bases and J by 0 bases, with 16 bases between them. In the authors' workflow: Scientists estimated how many nucleated cells there were by amplifying reference gene primers. Libraries were prepared by immunoSEQ multiplex PCR; TCRdb keeps only in-frame clonotypes and omits some of them. The D gene and trimming were derived from the DNA, and the V and J assignments and clone size from that table. Of roughly 280,000 clones in the sample, almost 90% are singletons; the top ten hold 10% to 12%.

Sequencing was performed on peripheral blood. The TCR comes from a woman in her thirties with COVID-19, enrolled during active disease. V and J are TRBV19 and TRBJ1-5; TRBD1 is a possible D gene (6 bases). The CDR3 region is CASNNGGLNSNQPQHF. In nucleotides, the CDR3 is TGTGCCAGTAATAACGGGGGGCTGAATAGCAATCAGCCCCAGCATTTT.